These T cell receptor beta chains were read from a single sample in a study of CD8+ T cells in alopecia areata. Produced via immunoSEQ multiplex PCR; TCRdb's table is partial and in-frame only. The repertoire holds just over 150,000 clones, with roughly two thirds as singletons. The sequences come from CD4+ T cells sorted from blood, collected at week 4, from a patient treated with tofacitinib. These receptors were taken from a human donor with alopecia areata. Both conserved end residues are part of each CDR3. The order of the fields is V gene, clone size, J gene, D gene, CDR3 DNA, CDR3 protein. A D gene is named only where the DNA matches it firmly. The size entry is marked missing in some rows and otherwise reads once, few, many or a size class.

>TRBV19|-|TRBJ1-5|-
TGTGCCAGTAAAGGGAGCAATCAGCCCCAGCATTTT
CASKGSNQPQHF
>TRBV10-3|-|TRBJ2-1|TRBD1
TGTGCCATCAGTGCGGGGACAGGGCCTTACAATGAGCAGTTCTTC
CAISAGTGPYNEQFF
>TRBV20-1|few|TRBJ2-5|-
TGCAGTGCTGGGCAAGAGACCCAGTACTTC
CSAGQETQYF
>TRBV29-1|-|TRBJ1-1|TRBD1
TGCAGCGCCAACAGGGGTTCGGACACTGAAGCTTTCTTT
CSANRGSDTEAFF
>TRBV30|once|TRBJ1-4|-
TGTGCCTGGAGTAGCACAGCACTACTGTTTTTT
CAWSSTALLFF
>TRBV7-9|-|TRBJ1-2|-
TGTGCCAGCACCCCCCTGGCAGGGCCGAGTGGCTACACCTTC
CASTPLAGPSGYTF
>TRBV2|-|TRBJ2-5|TRBD2
TGTGCCAGCAGCGTTGCGGGGGTCCAAGAGACCCAGTACTTC
CASSVAGVQETQYF
>TRBV25-1|-|TRBJ1-2|-
TGTGCCAGCAGATCGGAGATTAACTATGGCTACACCTTC
CASRSEINYGYTF
>TRBV10-3|few|TRBJ2-4|-
TGTGCCATCAGCCAGACCGTCACGCAGAATTTGGGCAACATTCAGTACTTC
CAISQTVTQNLGNIQYF
>TRBV7-2|-|TRBJ2-3|-
TGTGCCAGCACTAGACAGGTCCGCACAGATACGCAGTATTTT
CASTRQVRTDTQYF
>TRBV30|-|TRBJ1-5|-
TGTGCCTGGAGTGCCTTCAATCAGCCCCAGCATTTT
CAWSAFNQPQHF
>TRBV5-1|-|TRBJ2-7|-
TGCGCCAGCAGCTTGACCCCCGACAGGCTCGAGCAGTACTTC
CASSLTPDRLEQYF
>TRBV25-1|once|TRBJ1-1|-
TGTGCCAGCAGCGCAGGGCGGGCTGAAGCTTTCTTT
CASSAGRAEAFF
>TRBV19|-|TRBJ1-5|-
TGTGCCAGTAGTATGGAGAAAGGGGATCAGCCCCAGCATTTT
CASSMEKGDQPQHF
>TRBV6-6|few|TRBJ2-3|-
TGTGCCAGCAGAAAGCCGTCAGGGCTTAGCACAGATACGCAGTATTTT
CASRKPSGLSTDTQYF
>TRBV5-6|-|TRBJ2-5|TRBD2
TGTGCCAGCAGCTCCTTCACTAGCGGACAACAAGAGACCCAGTACTTC
CASSSFTSGQQETQYF
>TRBV29-1|few|TRBJ2-5|-
TGCAGCGTGGGGCGGGTCCAAGAGACCCAGTACTTC
CSVGRVQETQYF
>TRBV5-6|-|TRBJ2-7|-
TGTGCCAGCAGCCCGGCTGATGACTACTACGAGCAGTACTTC
CASSPADDYYEQYF
>TRBV7-2|-|TRBJ1-6|-
TGTGCCAGCAGCCTGGGGGCGCCCGGTGATTCACCCCTCCACTTT
CASSLGAPGDSPLHF
>TRBV7-9|-|TRBJ1-4|TRBD1
TGTGCCAGCAGCCAAGGGACAGTTAATGAAAAACTGTTTTTT
CASSQGTVNEKLFF
>TRBV29-1|-|TRBJ2-7|-
TGCAGCGTCGTGTTGGGGGCCCCCTACGAGCAGTACTTC
CSVVLGAPYEQYF
>TRBV5-1|-|TRBJ2-3|-
TGCGCCAGCAGCGGGGAAGACACAGATACGCAGTATTTT
CASSGEDTDTQYF
>TRBV4-3|-|TRBJ2-5|TRBD2
TGCGCCAGCAGCCAAGACCCAGCGGGGGGCCTCCAAGAGACCCAGTACTTC
CASSQDPAGGLQETQYF